The 5 T cell receptor beta chains presented below share a single source sample, sequenced in a study of T cells in Graves' hyperthyroidism and ophthalmopathy. TCR beta CDR3 regions were amplified from RNA. First-round RT-PCR with HTBI primers amplified the TCR CDR3 region. TCRdb processed the multiplex PCR reads anew with MiXCR; each CDR3 protein has one entry. This table holds 660,000 or so distinct CDR3 sequences, less than 25% found once. Input material: blood. These receptors originate from a young man with Graves' ophthalmopathy.

This clonotype was counted a few times. The V gene is TRBV7-9, the J gene TRBJ2-4; D may correspond to TRBD1 or TRBD2 (5 bases each). The CDR3 extends over 14 amino acids. V lost 6 bases to trimming and J lost 1 base, with 10 bases between them. The germline CDR1 and CDR2 sequences are SEHNR and FQNEAQ (reference sequence). CDR3 sequence: CASSKGPAKNIQYF. CDR3 nucleotides: TGTGCCAGCAGTAAGGGACCTGCCAAAAACATTCAGTACTTC.

V usage is TRBV7-9 and J usage is TRBJ2-2, with D possibly being TRBD2 (5 bases). The CDR3 is 14 amino acids. The V end lost 11 bases, the J end lost 0 bases, and 13 bases lay between the germline ends. Germline V gene data show CDR1 as SEHNR and CDR2 as FQNEAQ (reference sequence). The CDR3: CAFAGVSNTGELFF. As DNA, the CDR3 is TGTGCCTTCGCGGGCGTTTCGAACACCGGGGAGCTGTTTTTT.

The CDR3 region is CSASRSGTGVETQYF. CDR3 sequence (DNA): TGCAGTGCTAGTCGCTCCGGGACTGGGGTAGAGACCCAGTACTTC. The chain combines TRBV20-1 with TRBJ2-5; D is perhaps TRBD2 (6 bases). V lost 3 bases to trimming and J lost 4 bases, with 18 bases between them. This CDR3 spans 15 amino acids. In germline, CDR1 is DFQATT, CDR2 SNEGSKA (reference sequence).

This clonotype was counted ten times or more. The V gene is TRBV10-3, the J gene TRBJ1-1, with unresolved D. CDR3 size: 13 residues. Germline V gives CDR1 ENHRY, CDR2 SYGVKD. Deletions cut 6 bases from V and 0 bases from J, with 8 bases between. CDR3 residues: CAIREGLNTEAFF. CDR3 coding DNA: TGTGCCATCAGGGAGGGTTTGAACACTGAAGCTTTCTTT.

In this sample, this clonotype turned up many times. The chain has TRBV28 and TRBJ2-7, with D perhaps assigned TRBD1 or TRBD2 (5 bases each). CDR3 length: 18 amino acids. Germline assignment: CDR1 MDHEN and CDR2 SYDVKM. Between the trimmed V and J ends, which lost 6 bases and 1 base, there was a span of 25 bases. CDR3 bases: TGTGCCAGCAGCCCTCTGGGGGTGACGCGGCGTTCGTCCTACGAGCAGTACTTC. It yields the protein CASSPLGVTRRSSYEQYF.